The entry below describes one T cell receptor beta chain. This record comes from a study of shared clonotypes between healthy human individuals. Study-level background: Each donor had three CD4 naive, three CD4 memory, two CD8 naive and one CD8 memory plate.

With 6 bases removed from V and 4 bases from J, the gap between germline ends came to 12 bases. CDR1 is MRHNA and CDR2 is SNTAGT in the germline V gene. The CDR3 extends over 13 amino acids. Original processing methods: Quality scores were absent from the junction-only immunoSEQ sequences, so filtering differed. Only in-frame clones appear in the TCRdb table, and some are missing; sequencing was by immunoSEQ multiplex PCR. The V and J calls and clone size come from that table; D and trimming were worked out from the DNA. The table has around 2.5 million clones, roughly 93% seen once. The gene calls are TRBV6-4 and TRBJ1-2; a possible D gene is TRBD1 (5 bases). The sequencing input was naive CD4+ T cells from PBMCs. Subset described: CD45RA+ positively selected. This clonotype was sampled from a man between 18 and 29 years old in good health. Some clones in this sample may be carry-over from other donors' samples. The CDR3 here is CASSRDGIYGYTF. The CDR3 bases are TGTGCCAGCAGCCGGGACGGAATCTATGGCTACACCTTC.